This T cell receptor (beta chain) was identified in a study of cytomegalovirus exposure and HLA in healthy donors. Overall study results and limits: Using the classifier, cytomegalovirus status was reportedly diagnosed with high specificity and sensitivity. Specificity of a few CMV-associated chains for CMV antigens was verified in vitro. The investigators catalogued some 160 TCR beta chains as cytomegalovirus-associated.

Comments on this clone: Its antigen is unknown.

Per the germline V gene, CDR1 is MGHDK and CDR2 is SYGVNS. V was clipped by 7 bases and J by 3 bases; unmatched bases: 6. The CDR3 runs 14 residues. Libraries were prepared by immunoSEQ multiplex PCR; TCRdb keeps only in-frame clonotypes and omits some of them. The table has approximately 140,000 clones, roughly 88% seen once; the top ten hold over 6.5%. The source of this sequence is a woman aged 18 to 35 in good health and CMV-seropositive. The source material was PBMCs. V and J are TRBV25-1 and TRBJ1-5; 7 bases are shared with TRBD1. CDR3 DNA sequence: TGTGCCAGCATTCTCACAGGGGACAATCAGCCCCAGCATTTT. Protein sequence: CASILTGDNQPQHF.